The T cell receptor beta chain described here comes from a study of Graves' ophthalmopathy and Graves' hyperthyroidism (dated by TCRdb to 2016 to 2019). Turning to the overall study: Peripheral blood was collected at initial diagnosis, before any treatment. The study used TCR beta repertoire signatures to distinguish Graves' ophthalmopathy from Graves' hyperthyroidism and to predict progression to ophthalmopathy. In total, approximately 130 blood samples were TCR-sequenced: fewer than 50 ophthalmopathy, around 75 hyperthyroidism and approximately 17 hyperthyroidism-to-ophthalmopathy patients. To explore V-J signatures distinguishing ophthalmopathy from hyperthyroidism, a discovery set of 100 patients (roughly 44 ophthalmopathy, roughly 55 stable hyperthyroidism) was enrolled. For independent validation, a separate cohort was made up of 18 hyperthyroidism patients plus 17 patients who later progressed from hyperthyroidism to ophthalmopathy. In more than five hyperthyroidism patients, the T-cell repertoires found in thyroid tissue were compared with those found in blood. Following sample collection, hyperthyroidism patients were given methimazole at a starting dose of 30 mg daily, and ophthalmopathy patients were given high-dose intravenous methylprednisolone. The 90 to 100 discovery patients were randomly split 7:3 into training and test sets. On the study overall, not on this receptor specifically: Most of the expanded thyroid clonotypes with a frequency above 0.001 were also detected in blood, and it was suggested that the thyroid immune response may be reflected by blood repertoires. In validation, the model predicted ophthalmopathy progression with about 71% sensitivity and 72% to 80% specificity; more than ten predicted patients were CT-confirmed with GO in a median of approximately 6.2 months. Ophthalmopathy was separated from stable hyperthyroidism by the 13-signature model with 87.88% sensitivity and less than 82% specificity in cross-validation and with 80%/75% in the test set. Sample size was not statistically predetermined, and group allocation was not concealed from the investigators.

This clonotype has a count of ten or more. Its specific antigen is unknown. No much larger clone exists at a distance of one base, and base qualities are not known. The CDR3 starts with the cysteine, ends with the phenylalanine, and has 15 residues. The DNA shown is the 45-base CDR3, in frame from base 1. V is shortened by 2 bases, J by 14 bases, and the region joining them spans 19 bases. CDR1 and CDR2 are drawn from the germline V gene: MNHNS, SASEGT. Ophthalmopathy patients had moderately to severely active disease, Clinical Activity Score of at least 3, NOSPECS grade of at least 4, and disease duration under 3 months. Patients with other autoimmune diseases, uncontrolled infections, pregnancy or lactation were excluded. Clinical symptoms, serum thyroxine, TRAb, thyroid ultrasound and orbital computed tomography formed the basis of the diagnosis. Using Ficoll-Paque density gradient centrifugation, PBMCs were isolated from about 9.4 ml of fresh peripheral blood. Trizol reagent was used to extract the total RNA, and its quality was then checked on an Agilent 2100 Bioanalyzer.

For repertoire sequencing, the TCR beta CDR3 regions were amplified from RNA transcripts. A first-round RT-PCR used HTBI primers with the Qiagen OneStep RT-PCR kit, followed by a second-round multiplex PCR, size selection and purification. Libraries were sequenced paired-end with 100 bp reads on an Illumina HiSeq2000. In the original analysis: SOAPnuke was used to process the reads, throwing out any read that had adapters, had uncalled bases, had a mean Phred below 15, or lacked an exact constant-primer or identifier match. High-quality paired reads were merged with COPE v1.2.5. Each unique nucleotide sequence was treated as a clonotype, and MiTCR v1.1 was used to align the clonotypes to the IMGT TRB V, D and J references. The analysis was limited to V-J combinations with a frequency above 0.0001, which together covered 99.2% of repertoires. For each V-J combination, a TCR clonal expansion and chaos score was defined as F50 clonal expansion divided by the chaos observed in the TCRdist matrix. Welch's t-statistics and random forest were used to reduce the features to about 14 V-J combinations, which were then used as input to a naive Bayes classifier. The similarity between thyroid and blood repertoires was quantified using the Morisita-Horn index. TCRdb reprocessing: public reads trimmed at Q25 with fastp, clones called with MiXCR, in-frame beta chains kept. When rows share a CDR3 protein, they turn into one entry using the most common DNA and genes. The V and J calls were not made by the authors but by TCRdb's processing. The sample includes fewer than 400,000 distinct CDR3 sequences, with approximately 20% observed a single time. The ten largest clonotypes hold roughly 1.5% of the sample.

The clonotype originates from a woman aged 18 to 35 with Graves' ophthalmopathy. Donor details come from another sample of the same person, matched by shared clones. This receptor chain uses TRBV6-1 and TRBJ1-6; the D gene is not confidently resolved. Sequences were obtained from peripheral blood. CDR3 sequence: CASSELEGTSSSLHF. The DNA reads TGTGCCAGCAGTGAACTTGAGGGTACGTCCTCCTCCCTCCACTTT.